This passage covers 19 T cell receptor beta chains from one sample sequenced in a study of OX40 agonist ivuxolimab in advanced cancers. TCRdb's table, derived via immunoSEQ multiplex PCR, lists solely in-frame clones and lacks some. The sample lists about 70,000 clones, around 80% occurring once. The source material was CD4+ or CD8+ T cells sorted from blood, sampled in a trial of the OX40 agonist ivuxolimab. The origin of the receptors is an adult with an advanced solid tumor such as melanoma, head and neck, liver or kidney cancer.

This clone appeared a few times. The CDR3 loop reads CASSEGASRETQYF. The CDR3 nucleotides are TGTGCCAGCAGTGAAGGAGCTAGCCGAGAGACCCAGTACTTC. This chain uses TRBV2 with TRBJ2-5, with D perhaps matching TRBD2 (5 bases). The CDR3 loop spans 14 amino acids. V lost 1 base to trimming and J lost 4 bases, with 10 bases between them. Germline loops: CDR1 SNHLY, CDR2 FYNNEI.

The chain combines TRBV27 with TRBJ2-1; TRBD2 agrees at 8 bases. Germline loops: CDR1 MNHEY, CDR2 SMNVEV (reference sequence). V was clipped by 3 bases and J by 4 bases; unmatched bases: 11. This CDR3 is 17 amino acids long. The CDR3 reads CASSFLGSGVFYNEQFF. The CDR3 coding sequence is TGTGCCAGCAGTTTTCTTGGTAGCGGGGTGTTTTACAATGAGCAGTTCTTC.

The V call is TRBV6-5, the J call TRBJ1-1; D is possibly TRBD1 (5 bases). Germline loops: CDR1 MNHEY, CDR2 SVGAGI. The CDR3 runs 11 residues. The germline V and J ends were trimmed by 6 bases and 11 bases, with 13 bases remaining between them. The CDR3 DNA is TGTGCCAGCAGGGACGCAGGGTGGGCTTTCTTT. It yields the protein CASRDAGWAFF.

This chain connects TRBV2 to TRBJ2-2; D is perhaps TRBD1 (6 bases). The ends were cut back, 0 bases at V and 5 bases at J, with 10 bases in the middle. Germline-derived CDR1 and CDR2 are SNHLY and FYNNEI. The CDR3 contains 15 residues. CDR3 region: CASSEAATGTGELFF. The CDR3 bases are TGTGCCAGCAGTGAAGCGGCAACAGGGACCGGGGAGCTGTTTTTT.

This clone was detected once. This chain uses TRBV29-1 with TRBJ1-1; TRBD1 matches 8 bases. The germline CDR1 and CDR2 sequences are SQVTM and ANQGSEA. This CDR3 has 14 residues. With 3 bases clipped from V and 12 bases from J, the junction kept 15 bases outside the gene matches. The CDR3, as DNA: TGCAGCGTTGATGGCGCCGGACAGGGTCTGAGCCCTTTCTTT. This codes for CSVDGAGQGLSPFF.

In nucleotides, the CDR3 is TGCGCCAGCAGCTTTGGGGGGGCTCGGGAGACCCAGTACTTC. It yields the protein CASSFGGARETQYF. V is TRBV5-1 and J is TRBJ2-5, with D perhaps TRBD2 (7 bases). Per germline, CDR1 SGHRS and CDR2 YFSETQ. The CDR3 has 14 residues. Trimming shortened V by 2 bases and J by 5 bases, and 13 bases separated the two germline ends. Using reference TRBV5-1 and TRBJ2-5 for the parts outside the CDR3, the full variable domain is KAGVTQTPRYLIKTRGQQVTLSCSPISGHRSVSWYQQTPGQGLQFLFEYFSETQRNKGNFPGRFSGRQFSNSRSEMNVSTLELGDSALYLCASSFGGARETQYFGPGTRLLVL.

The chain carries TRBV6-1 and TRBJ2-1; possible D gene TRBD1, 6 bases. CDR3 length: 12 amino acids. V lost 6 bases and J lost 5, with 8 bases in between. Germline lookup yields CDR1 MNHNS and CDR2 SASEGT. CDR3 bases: TGTGCCAGCAGCCACAGGGACAATGAGCAGTTCTTC. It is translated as CASSHRDNEQFF.

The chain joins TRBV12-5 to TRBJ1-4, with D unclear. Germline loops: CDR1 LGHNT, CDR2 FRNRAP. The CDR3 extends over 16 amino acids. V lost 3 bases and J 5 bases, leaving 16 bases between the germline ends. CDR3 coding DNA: TGTGCTAGTGGTTTTACGGGGTGGGGAGAAAATGAAAAACTGTTTTTT. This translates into CASGFTGWGENEKLFF.

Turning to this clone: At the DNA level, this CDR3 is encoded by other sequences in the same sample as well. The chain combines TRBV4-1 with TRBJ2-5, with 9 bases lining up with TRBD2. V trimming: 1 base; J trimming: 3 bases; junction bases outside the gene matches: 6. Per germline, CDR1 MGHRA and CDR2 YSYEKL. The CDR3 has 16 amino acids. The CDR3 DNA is TGCGCCAGCAGCCAAGGGGGCGGGGGGGCCGAAGAGACCCAGTACTTC. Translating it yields CASSQGGGGAEETQYF.

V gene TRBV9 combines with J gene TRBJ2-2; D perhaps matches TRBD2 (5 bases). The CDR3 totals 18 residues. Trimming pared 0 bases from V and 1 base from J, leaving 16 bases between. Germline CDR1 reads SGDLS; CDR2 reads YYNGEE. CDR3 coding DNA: TGTGCCAGCAGCGTAGGATTTCGTGGAGGTCTGAACACCGGGGAGCTGTTTTTT. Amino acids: CASSVGFRGGLNTGELFF.

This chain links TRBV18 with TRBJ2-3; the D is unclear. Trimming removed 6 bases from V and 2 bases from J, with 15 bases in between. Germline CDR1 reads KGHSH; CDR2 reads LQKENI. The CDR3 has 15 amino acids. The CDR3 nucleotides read TGTGCCAGCTCTCAAGAACATGGGATCACAGATACGCAGTATTTT. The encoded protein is CASSQEHGITDTQYF.

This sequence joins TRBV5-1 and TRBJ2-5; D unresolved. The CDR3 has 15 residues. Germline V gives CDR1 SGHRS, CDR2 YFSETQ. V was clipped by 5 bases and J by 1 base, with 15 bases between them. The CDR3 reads CASSSGPLVQETQYF. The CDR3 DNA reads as TGCGCCAGCAGTTCAGGCCCGCTAGTCCAAGAGACCCAGTACTTC.

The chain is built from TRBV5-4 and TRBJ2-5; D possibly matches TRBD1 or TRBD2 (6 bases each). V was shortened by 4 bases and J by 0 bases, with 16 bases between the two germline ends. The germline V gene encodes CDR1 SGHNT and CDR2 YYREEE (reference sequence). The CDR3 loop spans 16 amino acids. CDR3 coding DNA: TGTGCCAGCAGCCCCGCGTCGGGGGCCTACCAAGAGACCCAGTACTTC. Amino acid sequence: CASSPASGAYQETQYF.

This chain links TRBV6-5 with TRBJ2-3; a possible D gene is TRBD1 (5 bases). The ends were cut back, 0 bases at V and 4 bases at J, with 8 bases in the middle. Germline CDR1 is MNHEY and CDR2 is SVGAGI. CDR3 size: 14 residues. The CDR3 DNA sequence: TGTGCCAGCAGTTACTCAGGGGAAGCAGATACGCAGTATTTT. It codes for CASSYSGEADTQYF.

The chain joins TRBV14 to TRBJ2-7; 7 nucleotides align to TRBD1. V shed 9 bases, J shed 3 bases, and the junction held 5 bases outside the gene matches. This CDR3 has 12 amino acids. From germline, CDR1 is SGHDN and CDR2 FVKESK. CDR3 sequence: CARTRDSYEQYV. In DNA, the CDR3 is TGTGCCAGGACCCGGGACAGCTACGAGCAGTACGTC.

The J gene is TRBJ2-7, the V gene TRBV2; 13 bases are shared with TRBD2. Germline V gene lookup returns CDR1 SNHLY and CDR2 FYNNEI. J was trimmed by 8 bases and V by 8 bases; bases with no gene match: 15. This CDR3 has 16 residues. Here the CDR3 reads CASLGLAGDPGLKQYF. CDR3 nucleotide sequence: TGTGCCAGCCTTGGACTAGCGGGGGACCCTGGGTTGAAGCAGTACTTC.

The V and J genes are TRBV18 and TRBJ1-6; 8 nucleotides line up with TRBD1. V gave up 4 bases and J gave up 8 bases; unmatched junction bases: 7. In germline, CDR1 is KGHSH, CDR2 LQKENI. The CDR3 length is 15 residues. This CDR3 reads CASSLNRGFDSPLHF. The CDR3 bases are TGTGCCAGCTCACTAAACAGGGGGTTCGATTCACCCCTCCACTTT.

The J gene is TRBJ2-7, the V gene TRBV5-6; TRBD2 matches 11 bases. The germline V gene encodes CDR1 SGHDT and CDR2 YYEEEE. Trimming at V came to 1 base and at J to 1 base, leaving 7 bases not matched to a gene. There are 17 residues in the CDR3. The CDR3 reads CASSLLLAGAVSYEQYF. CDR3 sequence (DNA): TGTGCCAGCAGCTTGTTACTAGCGGGGGCCGTGTCCTACGAGCAGTACTTC.

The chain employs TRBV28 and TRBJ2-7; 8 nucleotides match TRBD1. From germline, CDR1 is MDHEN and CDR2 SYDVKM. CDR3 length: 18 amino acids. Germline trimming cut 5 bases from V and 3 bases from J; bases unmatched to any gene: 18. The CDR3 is CASSGASFGQGHGYEQYF. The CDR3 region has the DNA TGTGCCAGCAGTGGAGCCTCCTTCGGACAGGGCCACGGCTACGAGCAGTACTTC.